The next 27 T cell receptor beta chains were all read from a single sample in a study of T cell responses to AZD1222 COVID-19 vaccine. Data came from immunoSEQ multiplex PCR; TCRdb stores just in-frame clones and leaves some out. This sample has approximately 200,000 clones, with under 95% found just once. This specimen consisted of peripheral blood, obtained 28 days after the second AZD1222 dose. Every receptor here comes from an adult who received the AZD1222 COVID-19 vaccine.

CDR3 nucleotides: TGTGCCAGCAGCGTAGATGGCACAGATACGCAGTATTTT. Translated, it gives CASSVDGTDTQYF. V is TRBV9 and J is TRBJ2-3, with unresolved D. The CDR3 spans 13 residues. V shed 0 bases and J shed 1 base, with 3 bases lying between them. The germline V gene encodes CDR1 SGDLS and CDR2 YYNGEE.

In its sample, this clone was seen once. The V and J genes are TRBV5-1 and TRBJ1-1, with 11 bases that match TRBD1. Germline CDR1 and CDR2: SGHRS and YFSETQ. Trimming removed 4 bases from V and 5 bases from J; junction bases left unmatched: 7. CDR3 length equals 15 residues. The CDR3 sequence is CASSKGQGVVTEAFF. CDR3 sequence (DNA): TGCGCCAGCAGCAAGGGACAGGGGGTGGTTACTGAAGCTTTCTTT. Drawing the rest from reference TRBV5-1 and TRBJ1-1, the complete variable domain is KAGVTQTPRYLIKTRGQQVTLSCSPISGHRSVSWYQQTPGQGLQFLFEYFSETQRNKGNFPGRFSGRQFSNSRSEMNVSTLELGDSALYLCASSKGQGVVTEAFFGQGTRLTVV.

This chain connects TRBV3-1 (or the pseudogene TRBV3-2) to TRBJ1-2; 10 bases are shared with TRBD1. The length of the CDR3 is 15 residues. CDR1 and CDR2 from the germline V gene are LGHDT and YNNKEL (reference sequence). The ends lost 7 bases at V and 9 bases at J; junction bases unmatched: 14. CDR3 sequence (DNA): TGTGCCAGCATCAAAGGGACAGGGGAGAGTGGTAGCTACACCTTC. It yields the protein CASIKGTGESGSYTF.

The genes are TRBV5-1 and TRBJ2-7; a weak D match, TRBD1 (6 bases). Looked up from germline, CDR1 is SGHRS and CDR2 is YFSETQ. Deletions cut 4 bases from V and 2 bases from J, with 16 bases between. This CDR3 is 15 amino acids long. The CDR3 sequence is CASSPLPQGTYEQYF. The CDR3 DNA sequence: TGCGCCAGCAGCCCGCTCCCCCAGGGGACCTACGAGCAGTACTTC.

This chain connects TRBV2 to TRBJ1-6; no firm D call. The germline V and J ends were trimmed by 8 bases and 6 bases, with 8 bases remaining between them. The CDR3 is made up of 12 amino acids. Germline-derived CDR1 and CDR2 are SNHLY and FYNNEI. CDR3 in amino acids: CASLGLNSPLHF. DNA of the CDR3: TGTGCCAGCCTCGGCCTTAATTCACCCCTCCACTTT.

This clone has just a few counts. V usage is TRBV6-1 and J usage is TRBJ1-1; D gene unclear. The germline V gene encodes CDR1 MNHNS and CDR2 SASEGT. The CDR3 is 13 amino acids. Trimming took 3 bases from V and 0 from J, leaving 5 bases between them. The CDR3 region is CASSDILNTEAFF. The DNA for the CDR3 is TGTGCCAGCAGTGACATACTGAACACTGAAGCTTTCTTT.

The chain joins TRBV7-2 to TRBJ2-5; TRBD2 aligns across 13 bases. Germline lookup yields CDR1 SGHTA and CDR2 FQGNSA. With 7 bases clipped from V and 3 bases from J, the junction kept 2 bases outside the gene matches. This CDR3 comprises 14 residues. CDR3 nucleotides: TGTGCCAGCAAAGGGACTAGCGGGGAAGAGACCCAGTACTTC. As protein: CASKGTSGEETQYF.

The CDR3 DNA sequence: TGTGCCAGCAGTTTCTCCCCCCTGGACAGCCGCACAGATACGCAGTATTTT. Translated: CASSFSPLDSRTDTQYF. This sequence joins TRBV28 and TRBJ2-3; TRBD1 is a possible D gene (6 bases). CDR3 length: 17 residues. With 3 bases removed from V and 1 base from J, the gap between germline ends came to 17 bases. CDR1 MDHEN and CDR2 SYDVKM come from the germline V gene.

This rearrangement joins TRBV3-1 (or the pseudogene TRBV3-2) to TRBJ1-1, with 7 bases that match TRBD1. V gave up 5 bases and J gave up 8 bases; unmatched junction bases: 8. This CDR3 has 13 amino acids. Germline lookup yields CDR1 LGHDT and CDR2 YNNKEL (reference sequence). The DNA of the CDR3 is TGTGCCAGCAGCAACGGACAGGCGTACGAAGCTTTCTTT. Amino acid sequence: CASSNGQAYEAFF.

This rearrangement joins TRBV6-5 to TRBJ1-2, with a weak D call TRBD1 (5 bases). Germline CDR1 and CDR2: MNHEY and SVGAGI. V lost 8 bases and J lost 4, with 20 bases in between. The CDR3 runs to 15 residues. The DNA of the CDR3 is TGTGCCAGCGTAGTCATCACGGGGGAAAGCTATGGCTACACCTTC. Translation gives CASVVITGESYGYTF.

CDR3 coding DNA: TGTGCCAGCAGTGGGTATGAGGTCCGGCCAGATACGCAGTATTTT. Its translation is CASSGYEVRPDTQYF. The chain is built from TRBV25-1 and TRBJ2-3; D uncertain. The germline CDR1 and CDR2 sequences are MGHDK and SYGVNS. The V gene lost 4 bases and the J gene lost 4 bases, with 15 bases spanning the gap. CDR3 length: 15 residues.

The chain joins TRBV19 to TRBJ1-6; D gene uncertain. The CDR3 spans 16 residues. From germline, CDR1 is LNHDA and CDR2 SQIVND (reference sequence). Deletions cut 7 bases from V and 7 bases from J, with 20 bases between. The CDR3, as DNA: TGTGCCAGTACCCCAGGCGTACTCGTCGTCAATTCACCCCTCCACTTT. It specifies CASTPGVLVVNSPLHF.

The chain joins TRBV6-5 to TRBJ2-5, with a possible D match to TRBD1 (6 bases). The CDR3 contains 15 residues. Germline V gene data show CDR1 as MNHEY and CDR2 as SVGAGI. Deletions cut 2 bases from V and 5 bases from J, with 15 bases between. CDR3 sequence: CASSYPQQGRETQYF. The CDR3 nucleotides are TGTGCCAGCAGTTACCCCCAACAGGGAAGGGAGACCCAGTACTTC.

The chain is built from TRBV6-2 or TRBV6-3 and TRBJ2-1; no definite D call. CDR1 and CDR2 (germline): MNHEY, SVGEGT. V dropped 6 bases and J dropped 4 bases, with 22 bases sitting between them. CDR3 size: 17 residues. The CDR3 coding sequence is TGTGCCAGCAGCTCCGGGTCGCCACCCCCTAATTACAATGAGCAGTTCTTC. It encodes CASSSGSPPPNYNEQFF.

This rearrangement joins TRBV6-5 to TRBJ1-1; tentative D call: TRBD1 (5 bases). Germline CDR1 MNHEY, CDR2 SVGAGI. Trimming removed 0 bases at V and 12 bases at J, with 14 bases between. The CDR3 is 13 amino acids. CDR3 nucleotide sequence: TGTGCCAGCAGTTACTCTCCGCGGACAAGACCTTTCTTT. The encoded protein is CASSYSPRTRPFF.

The CDR3, as DNA: TGTGCCAGCAGCCAATGGGGAAACAATGAGCAGTTCTTC. Its translation is CASSQWGNNEQFF. The chain recombines TRBV3-1 (or the pseudogene TRBV3-2) with TRBJ2-1; D remains unclear. From germline, CDR1 is LGHDT and CDR2 YNNKEL (reference sequence). The CDR3 is 13 amino acids. The ends were cut back, 2 bases at V and 5 bases at J, with 7 bases in the middle.

The sample holds one count of this clone. The chain combines TRBV20-1 with TRBJ2-2; D is ambiguous. Between the trimmed V and J ends, which lost 3 bases and 0 bases, there was a span of 8 bases. From germline, CDR1 is DFQATT and CDR2 SNEGSKA (reference sequence). This CDR3 contains 14 residues. Here the CDR3 DNA reads TGCAGTGCTAGTCCCTCGGCGAACACCGGGGAGCTGTTTTTT. Translated: CSASPSANTGELFF.

V usage is TRBV28 and J usage is TRBJ1-2; D uncertain. Germline CDR1 reads MDHEN; CDR2 reads SYDVKM. V was shortened by 10 bases and J by 8 bases, with 11 bases between the two germline ends. This CDR3 has 10 amino acids. The CDR3 region has the DNA TGTGCCACCCTGTTCTTCGGCTACACCTTC. Encoded protein: CATLFFGYTF.

This clone showed up just once. The genes are TRBV6-2 or TRBV6-3 and TRBJ1-1; D uncertain. Trimming cost V 6 bases and J 0 bases, with 17 bases left between them. The germline V gene has CDR1 MNHEY and CDR2 SVGEGT. This CDR3 is built from 16 residues. CDR3 amino acids: CASSVDRLVVNTEAFF. In DNA, the CDR3 is TGTGCCAGCAGCGTTGACCGCCTTGTTGTGAACACTGAAGCTTTCTTT.

The rearrangement uses TRBV27 and TRBJ1-1; TRBD1 agrees at 7 bases. Germline CDR1 reads MNHEY; CDR2 reads SMNVEV (reference sequence). The CDR3 consists of 14 residues. J lost 3 bases, V lost 3 bases, and 4 bases had no gene match. CDR3 in DNA: TGTGCCAGCAGTTTTGCAGGGGGGTACACTGAAGCTTTCTTT. It specifies CASSFAGGYTEAFF.

This chain joins TRBV7-9 and TRBJ1-2, with D perhaps TRBD1 (5 bases). Germline V gives CDR1 SEHNR, CDR2 FQNEAQ (reference sequence). The CDR3 runs 12 residues. V was cut by 8 bases and J by 7 bases, with 14 bases left in between. The CDR3 protein is CASLGGEGGYTF. CDR3 DNA: TGTGCCAGCCTCGGGGGAGAGGGTGGCTACACCTTC.

This sequence joins TRBV27 and TRBJ2-7; 8 positions match TRBD1. The CDR3 has 13 residues. Germline assignment: CDR1 MNHEY and CDR2 SMNVEV (reference sequence). V shed 3 bases, J shed 7 bases, and the junction held 5 bases outside the gene matches. CDR3 protein: CASSFSDRGEQYF. The CDR3 nucleotides read TGTGCCAGCAGTTTTAGCGACAGGGGTGAGCAGTACTTC.

The chain uses TRBV9 and TRBJ2-1; 10 nucleotides align to TRBD2. The CDR3 length is 18 residues. Losses at the gene ends were 4 bases for V and 0 bases for J; bases not matched to a gene: 10. Germline CDR1 is SGDLS and CDR2 is YYNGEE. The CDR3 loop reads CASSLGGLASSSYNEQFF. In DNA, the CDR3 is TGTGCCAGCAGCTTGGGGGGACTAGCGTCCAGCTCCTACAATGAGCAGTTCTTC. Variable domain in full (rest from reference TRBV9 and TRBJ2-1): DSGVTQTPKHLITATGQRVTLRCSPRSGDLSVYWYQQSLDQGLQFLIQYYNGEERAKGNILERFSAQQFPDLHSELNLSSLELGDSALYFCASSLGGLASSSYNEQFFGPGTRLTVL.

The V and J genes are TRBV19 and TRBJ1-5; 7 bases line up with TRBD1. The CDR3 is 14 amino acids. Germline V lookup: CDR1 LNHDA, CDR2 SQIVND (reference sequence). Unmatched junction bases numbered 5, after V lost 3 bases and J lost 6 bases. The CDR3: CASSIGQGGQPQHF. Here the CDR3 DNA reads TGTGCCAGTAGTATCGGGCAGGGGGGTCAGCCCCAGCATTTT.

V and J are TRBV11-3 and TRBJ2-2; D is undetermined. The V end lost 5 bases, the J end lost 6 bases, and 7 bases lay between the germline ends. Germline CDR1 is SGHNT and CDR2 is YENEEA. There are 12 residues in the CDR3. The CDR3 coding sequence is TGTGCCAGCAGCCCCGGGCCCGGGGAGCTGTTTTTT. It specifies CASSPGPGELFF.

This clone was seen only a few times. The chain joins TRBV5-4 to TRBJ1-2; D possibly corresponds to TRBD1 (6 bases). The CDR3 runs to 14 residues. In germline, CDR1 is SGHNT, CDR2 YYREEE (reference sequence). The germline V and J ends were trimmed by 1 base and 8 bases, with 15 bases remaining between them. The CDR3 loop reads CASSLYQGTGGYTF. CDR3 DNA sequence: TGTGCCAGCAGCTTGTATCAGGGGACTGGAGGCTACACCTTC.

The chain links TRBV6-5 to TRBJ1-4; D is undetermined. Looked up from germline, CDR1 is MNHEY and CDR2 is SVGAGI. V shed 3 bases and J shed 0 bases, with 11 bases lying between them. The CDR3 is made up of 16 amino acids. For the CDR3, the DNA is TGTGCCAGCAGTTATCAAGTGTCAACAACTAATGAAAAACTGTTTTTT. Amino acids: CASSYQVSTTNEKLFF.